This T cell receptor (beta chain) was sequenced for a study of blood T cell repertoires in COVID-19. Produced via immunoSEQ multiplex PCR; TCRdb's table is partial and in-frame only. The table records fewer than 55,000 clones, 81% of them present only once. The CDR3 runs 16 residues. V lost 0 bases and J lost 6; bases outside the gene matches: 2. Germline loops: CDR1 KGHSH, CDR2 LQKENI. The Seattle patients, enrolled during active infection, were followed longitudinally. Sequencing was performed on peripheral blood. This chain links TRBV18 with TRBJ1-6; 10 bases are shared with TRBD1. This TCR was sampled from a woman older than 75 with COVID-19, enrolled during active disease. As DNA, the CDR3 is TGTGCCAGCTCACCACCGAGGGACAGGGGTAATTCACCCCTCCACTTT. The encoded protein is CASSPPRDRGNSPLHF.